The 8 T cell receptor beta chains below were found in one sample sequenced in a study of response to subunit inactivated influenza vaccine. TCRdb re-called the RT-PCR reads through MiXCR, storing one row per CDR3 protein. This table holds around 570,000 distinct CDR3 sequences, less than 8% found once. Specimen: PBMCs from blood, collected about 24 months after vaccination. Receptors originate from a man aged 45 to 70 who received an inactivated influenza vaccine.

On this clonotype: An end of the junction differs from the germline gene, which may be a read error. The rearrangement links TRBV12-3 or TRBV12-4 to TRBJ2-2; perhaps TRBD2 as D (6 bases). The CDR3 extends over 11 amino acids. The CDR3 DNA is TGTGCCAGCAGCCAAGGAGGGGATCTGTTTTTT. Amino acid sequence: CASSQGGDLFF.

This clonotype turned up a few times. The CDR3 is CASSFGTGSGELFF. DNA of the CDR3: TGTGCCAGCAGCTTCGGAACAGGGTCCGGGGAGCTGTTTTTT. The V call is TRBV11-1, the J call TRBJ2-2, with D perhaps matching TRBD1 (6 bases). The CDR3 covers 14 residues. The V gene lost 3 bases and the J gene lost 6 bases, with 11 bases spanning the gap. Germline-derived CDR1 and CDR2 are SGHAT and FQDESV (reference sequence).

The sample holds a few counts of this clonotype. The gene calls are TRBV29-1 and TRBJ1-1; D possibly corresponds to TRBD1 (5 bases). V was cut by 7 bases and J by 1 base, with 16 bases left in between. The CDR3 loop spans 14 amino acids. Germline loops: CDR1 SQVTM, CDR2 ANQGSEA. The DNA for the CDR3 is TGCAGCGCTACGGTACAGGCTTGGAACACTGAAGCTTTCTTT. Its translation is CSATVQAWNTEAFF. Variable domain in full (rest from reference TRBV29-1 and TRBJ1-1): SAVISQKPSRDICQRGTSLTIQCQVDSQVTMMFWYRQQPGQSLTLIATANQGSEATYESGFVIDKFPISRPNLTFSTLTVSNMSPEDSSIYLCSATVQAWNTEAFFGQGTRLTVV.

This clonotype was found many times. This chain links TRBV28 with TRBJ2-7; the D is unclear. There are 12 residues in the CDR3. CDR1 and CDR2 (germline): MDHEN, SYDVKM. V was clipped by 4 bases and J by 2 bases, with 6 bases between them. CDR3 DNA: TGTGCCAGCAGTTCCCGACCCTACGAGCAGTACTTC. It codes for CASSSRPYEQYF.

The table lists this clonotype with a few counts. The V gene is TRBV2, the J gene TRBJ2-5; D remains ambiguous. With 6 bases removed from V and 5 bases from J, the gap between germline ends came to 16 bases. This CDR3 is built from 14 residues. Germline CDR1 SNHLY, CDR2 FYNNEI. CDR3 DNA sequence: TGTGCCAGCAGGACCGAACCAGTAGGGGAGACCCAGTACTTC. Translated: CASRTEPVGETQYF.

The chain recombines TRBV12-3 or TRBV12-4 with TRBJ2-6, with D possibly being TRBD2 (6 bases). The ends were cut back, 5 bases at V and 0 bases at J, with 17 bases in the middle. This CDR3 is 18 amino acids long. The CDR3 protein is CASSHGTLLSSGANVLTF. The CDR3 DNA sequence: TGTGCCAGCAGTCATGGGACTCTCCTTAGCTCTGGGGCCAACGTCCTGACTTTC.

For the CDR3, the DNA is TGCGCCAGCCTAAGGGCGGCAGATTCTAGCACAGATACGCAGTATTTT. This sequence encodes CASLRAADSSTDTQYF. The chain carries TRBV23-1 and TRBJ2-3; D remains ambiguous. TRBV23-1 is an ORF, and what it does is uncertain. The CDR3 spans 16 residues. Trimming took off 8 bases at V and 0 bases at J, with 18 bases between the two ends.

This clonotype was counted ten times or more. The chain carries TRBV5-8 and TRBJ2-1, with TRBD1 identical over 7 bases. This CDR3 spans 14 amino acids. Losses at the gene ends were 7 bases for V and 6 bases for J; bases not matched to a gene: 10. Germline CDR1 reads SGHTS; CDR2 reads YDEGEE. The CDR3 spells CASYGQDAFNEQFF. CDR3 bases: TGTGCCAGCTATGGACAGGACGCGTTCAATGAGCAGTTCTTC.